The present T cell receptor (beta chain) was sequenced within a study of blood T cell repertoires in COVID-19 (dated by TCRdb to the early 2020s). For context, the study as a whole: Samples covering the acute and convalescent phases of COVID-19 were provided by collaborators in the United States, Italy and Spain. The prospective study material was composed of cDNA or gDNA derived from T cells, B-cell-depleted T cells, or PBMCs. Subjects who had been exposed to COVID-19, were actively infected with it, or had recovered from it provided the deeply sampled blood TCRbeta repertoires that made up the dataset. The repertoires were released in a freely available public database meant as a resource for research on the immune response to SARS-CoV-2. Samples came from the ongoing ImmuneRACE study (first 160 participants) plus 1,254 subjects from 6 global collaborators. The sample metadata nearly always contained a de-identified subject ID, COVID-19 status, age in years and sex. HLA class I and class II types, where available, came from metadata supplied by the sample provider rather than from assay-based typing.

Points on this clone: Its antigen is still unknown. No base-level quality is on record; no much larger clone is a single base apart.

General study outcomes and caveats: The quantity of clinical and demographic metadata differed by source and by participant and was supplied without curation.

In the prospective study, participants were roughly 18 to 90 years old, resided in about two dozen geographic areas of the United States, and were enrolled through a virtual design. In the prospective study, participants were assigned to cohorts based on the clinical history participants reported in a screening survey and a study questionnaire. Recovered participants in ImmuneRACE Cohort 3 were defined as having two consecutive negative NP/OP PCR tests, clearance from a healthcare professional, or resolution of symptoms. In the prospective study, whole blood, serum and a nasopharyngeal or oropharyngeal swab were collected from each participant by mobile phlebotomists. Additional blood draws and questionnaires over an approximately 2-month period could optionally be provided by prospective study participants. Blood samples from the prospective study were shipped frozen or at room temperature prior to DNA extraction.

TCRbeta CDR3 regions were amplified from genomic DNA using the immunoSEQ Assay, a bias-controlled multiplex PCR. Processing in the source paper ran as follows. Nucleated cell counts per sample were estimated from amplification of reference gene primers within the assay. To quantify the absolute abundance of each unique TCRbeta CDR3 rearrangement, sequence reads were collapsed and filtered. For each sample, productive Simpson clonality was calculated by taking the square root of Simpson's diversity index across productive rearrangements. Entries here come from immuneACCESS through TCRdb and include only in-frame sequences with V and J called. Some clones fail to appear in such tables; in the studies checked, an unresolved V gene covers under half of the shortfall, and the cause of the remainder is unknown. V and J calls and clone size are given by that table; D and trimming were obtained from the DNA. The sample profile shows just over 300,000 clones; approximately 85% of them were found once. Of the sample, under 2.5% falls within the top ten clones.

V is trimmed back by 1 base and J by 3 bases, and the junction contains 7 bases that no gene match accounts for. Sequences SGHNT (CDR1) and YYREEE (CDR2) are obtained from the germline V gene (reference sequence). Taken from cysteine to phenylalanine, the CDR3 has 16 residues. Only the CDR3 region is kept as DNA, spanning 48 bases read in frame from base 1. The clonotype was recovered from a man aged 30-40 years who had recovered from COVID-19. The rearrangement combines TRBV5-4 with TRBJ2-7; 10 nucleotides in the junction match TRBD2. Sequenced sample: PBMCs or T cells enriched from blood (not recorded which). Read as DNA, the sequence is TGTGCCAGCAGCTTGATACGAGCGGGGGGGCTCTACGAGCAGTACTTC. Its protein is CASSLIRAGGLYEQYF. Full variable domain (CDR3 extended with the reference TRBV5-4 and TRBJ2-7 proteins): ETGVTQSPTHLIKTRGQQVTLRCSSQSGHNTVSWYQQALGQGPQFIFQYYREEENGRGNFPPRFSGLQFPNYSSELNVNALELDDSALYLCASSLIRAGGLYEQYFGPGTRLTVT.